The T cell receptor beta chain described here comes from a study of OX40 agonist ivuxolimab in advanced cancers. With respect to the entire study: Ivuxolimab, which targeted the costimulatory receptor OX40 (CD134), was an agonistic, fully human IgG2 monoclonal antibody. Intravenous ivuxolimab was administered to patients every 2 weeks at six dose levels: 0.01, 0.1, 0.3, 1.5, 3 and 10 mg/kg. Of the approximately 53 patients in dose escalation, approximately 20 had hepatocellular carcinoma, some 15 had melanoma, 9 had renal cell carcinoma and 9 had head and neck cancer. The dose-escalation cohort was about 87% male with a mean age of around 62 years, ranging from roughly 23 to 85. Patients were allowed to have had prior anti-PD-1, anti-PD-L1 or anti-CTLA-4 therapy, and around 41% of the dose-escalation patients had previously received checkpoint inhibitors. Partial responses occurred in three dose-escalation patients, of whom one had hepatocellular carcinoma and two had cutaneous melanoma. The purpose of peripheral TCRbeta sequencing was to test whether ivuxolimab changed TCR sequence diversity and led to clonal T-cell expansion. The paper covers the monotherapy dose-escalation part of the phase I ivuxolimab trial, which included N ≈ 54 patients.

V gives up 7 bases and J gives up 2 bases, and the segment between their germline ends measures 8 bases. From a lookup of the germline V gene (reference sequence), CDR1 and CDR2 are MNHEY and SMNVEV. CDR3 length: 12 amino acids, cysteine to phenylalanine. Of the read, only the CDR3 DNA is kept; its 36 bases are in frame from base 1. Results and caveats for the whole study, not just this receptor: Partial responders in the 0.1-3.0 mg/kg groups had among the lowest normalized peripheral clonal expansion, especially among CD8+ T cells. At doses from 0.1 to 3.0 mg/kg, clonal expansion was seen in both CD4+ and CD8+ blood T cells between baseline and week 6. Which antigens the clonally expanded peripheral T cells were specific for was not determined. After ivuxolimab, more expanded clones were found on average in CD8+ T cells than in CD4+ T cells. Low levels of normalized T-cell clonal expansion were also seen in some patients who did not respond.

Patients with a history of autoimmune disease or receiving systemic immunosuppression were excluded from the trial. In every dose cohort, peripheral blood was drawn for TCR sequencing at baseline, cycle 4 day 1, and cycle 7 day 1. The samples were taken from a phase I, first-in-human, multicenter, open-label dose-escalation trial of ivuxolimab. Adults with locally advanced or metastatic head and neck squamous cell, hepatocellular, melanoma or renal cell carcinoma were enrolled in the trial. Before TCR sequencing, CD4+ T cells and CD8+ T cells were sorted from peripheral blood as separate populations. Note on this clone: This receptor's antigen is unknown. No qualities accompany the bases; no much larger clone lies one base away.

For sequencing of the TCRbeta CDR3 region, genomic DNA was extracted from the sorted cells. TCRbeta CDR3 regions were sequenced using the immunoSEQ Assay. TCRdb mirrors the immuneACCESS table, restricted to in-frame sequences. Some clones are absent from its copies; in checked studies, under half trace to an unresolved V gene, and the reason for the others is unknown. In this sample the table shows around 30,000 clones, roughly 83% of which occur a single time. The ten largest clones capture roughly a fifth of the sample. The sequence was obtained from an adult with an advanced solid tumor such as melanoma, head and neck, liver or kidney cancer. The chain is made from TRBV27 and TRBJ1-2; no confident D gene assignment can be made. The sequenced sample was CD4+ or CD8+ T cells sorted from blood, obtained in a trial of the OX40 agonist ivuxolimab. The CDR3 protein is CASKGPNYGYTF. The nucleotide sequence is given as TGTGCCAGCAAAGGGCCAAACTATGGCTACACCTTC.